This paragraph reports one TCR beta chain. Its antigen is still unknown. Those who donated were healthy bone marrow donors. Amplification used 60 Vbeta primers and 13 Jbeta primers. The assay was immunoSEQ multiplex PCR, and TCRdb's table has in-frame clones only and misses some. The table for this sample gives 200,000 to 250,000 clones. These data belong to a study of cytomegalovirus exposure and HLA in healthy donors. Trimming removed 0 bases at V and 4 bases at J, with 19 bases between. The CDR3 runs to 18 residues. Germline V gene data show CDR1 as LGHNA and CDR2 as YSLEER. The study, taken as a whole, reports: Analyses of presence/absence relied on an assumption of roughly uniform sequencing depth across donors. The Asian-associated ancestry cluster reportedly had fewer N-insertions than the approximately 670-donor mean in a later analysis.

The J gene is TRBJ2-1, the V gene TRBV4-3; no reliable D call. The TCR sequence derives from a woman in her thirties in good health and CMV-seropositive. The specimen sequenced was PBMCs. The CDR3 nucleotides read TGCGCCAGCAGCCAAGAAGTCCCCCCCAAACCCAGATACAATGAGCAGTTCTTC. Translation: CASSQEVPPKPRYNEQFF.